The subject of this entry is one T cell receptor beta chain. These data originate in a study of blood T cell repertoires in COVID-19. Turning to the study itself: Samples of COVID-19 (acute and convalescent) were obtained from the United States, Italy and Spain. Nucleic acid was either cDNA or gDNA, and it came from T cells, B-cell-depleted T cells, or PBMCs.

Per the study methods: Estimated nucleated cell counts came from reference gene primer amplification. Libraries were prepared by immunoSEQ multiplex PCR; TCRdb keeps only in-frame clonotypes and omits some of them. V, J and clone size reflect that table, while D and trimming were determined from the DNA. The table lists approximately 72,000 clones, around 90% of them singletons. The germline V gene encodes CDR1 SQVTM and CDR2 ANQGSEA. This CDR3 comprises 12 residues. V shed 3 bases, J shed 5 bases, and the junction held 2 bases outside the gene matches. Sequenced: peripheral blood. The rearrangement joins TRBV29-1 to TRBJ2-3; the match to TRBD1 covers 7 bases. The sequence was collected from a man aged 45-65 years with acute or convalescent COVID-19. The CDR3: CSVDRGIDTQYF. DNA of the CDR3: TGCAGCGTTGACAGGGGGATAGATACGCAGTATTTT.